A selection of T cell receptor beta chains follows, all from one sample in a study of T cells in Graves' hyperthyroidism and ophthalmopathy. Each CDR3 protein is one row after TCRdb ran MiXCR on the multiplex PCR reads. The sample consists of approximately 870,000 distinct CDR3 sequences, approximately 40% of them appearing once. The sample taken for sequencing was blood. These receptors were taken from a man between 18 and 35 years old with Graves' hyperthyroidism. Each CDR3 is given with its conserved first and last residue. A D gene is named only where the DNA matches it firmly. The size of a clone is reported for some rows only, either as once, few or many, or as a class for expanded clones.

d_call	v_call	clone_size	j_call	cdr3_aa	cdr3_nt
-	TRBV15	-	TRBJ1-5	CATSTGSPYQPQHF	TGTGCCACCAGCACAGGGTCGCCTTATCAGCCCCAGCATTTT
-	TRBV2	-	TRBJ1-5	CASSATADKGQPQHF	TGTGCCAGCAGTGCGACGGCGGATAAGGGGCAGCCCCAGCATTTT
-	TRBV2	many	TRBJ2-7	CASSDHSSYEQYF	TGTGCCAGCAGTGATCATAGCTCCTACGAGCAGTACTTC
-	TRBV7-8	few	TRBJ1-6	CASSLGPTGYPSPLHF	TGTGCCAGCAGCTTAGGGCCTACAGGGTACCCTTCACCCCTCCACTTT
-	TRBV29-1	-	TRBJ1-4	CSGALNEKLFF	TGCAGTGGGGCATTAAATGAAAAACTGTTTTTT
-	TRBV3-1	few	TRBJ2-7	CASSQEGNSYEQYF	TGTGCCAGCAGCCAAGAGGGGAACTCCTACGAGCAGTACTTC
-	TRBV9	many	TRBJ1-1	CASSPGRENTEAFF	TGCGCCAGCAGCCCCGGACGGGAGAACACTGAAGCTTTCTTT
TRBD1	TRBV2	few	TRBJ2-7	CASLKGTGGYEQYF	TGTGCCTCCCTCAAAGGGACAGGGGGATACGAGCAGTACTTC
-	TRBV7-8	-	TRBJ1-5	CASSLRTDANQPQHF	TGTGCCAGCAGCTTAAGGACAGACGCCAATCAGCCCCAGCATTTT
-	TRBV2	-	TRBJ2-7	CASSRERPQDEQYF	TGTGCCAGCAGTCGCGAGCGGCCCCAGGACGAGCAGTACTTC
TRBD1	TRBV29-1	many	TRBJ1-2	CSVHDRDYGYTF	TGCAGCGTGCACGACAGGGATTATGGCTACACCTTC
TRBD1	TRBV4-1	-	TRBJ2-7	CASSQWDRDYEQYF	TGCGCCAGCAGCCAGTGGGACAGGGACTACGAGCAGTACTTC
TRBD2	TRBV9	few	TRBJ2-2	CASSVGSGRADTGELFF	TGTGCCAGCAGCGTAGGTTCTGGGAGGGCCGACACCGGGGAGCTGTTTTTT
-	TRBV19	many	TRBJ1-5	CASSIPLDRRPQHF	TGTGCCAGTAGTATCCCTTTAGACCGGAGGCCCCAGCATTTT
-	TRBV3-1	-	TRBJ2-7	CASSQAGTYEQYF	TGTGCCAGCAGCCAAGCGGGAACCTACGAGCAGTACTTC
-	TRBV7-9	-	TRBJ2-7	CASSVMGAGDEQYF	TGTGCCAGCAGCGTCATGGGGGCGGGGGACGAGCAGTACTTC
-	TRBV15	-	TRBJ2-7	CATSRDRGGQYF	TGTGCCACCAGCAGAGATAGAGGGGGACAGTACTTC
TRBD1	TRBV5-1	few	TRBJ1-1	CASSLDRGPNTEAFF	TGCGCCAGCAGCTTGGACAGGGGGCCCAACACTGAAGCTTTCTTT
TRBD1	TRBV7-9	few	TRBJ1-1	CASSQTQGVHTEAFF	TGTGCCAGCAGCCAAACCCAGGGGGTACATACTGAAGCTTTCTTT
TRBD1	TRBV4-2	-	TRBJ1-4	CASSQLQGDSEKLFF	TGTGCCAGCAGCCAACTACAGGGGGATAGCGAAAAACTGTTTTTT
-	TRBV6-5	-	TRBJ1-2	CASSTAGRYGYTF	TGTGCCAGCAGTACGGCAGGGAGATATGGCTACACCTTC
-	TRBV12-3/TRBV12-4	few	TRBJ2-2	CASSFDWGNTGELFF	TGTGCCAGCAGTTTTGATTGGGGGAACACCGGGGAGCTGTTTTTT
TRBD2	TRBV2	many	TRBJ2-5	CASQAGGETQYF	TGTGCCAGTCAAGCGGGAGGGGAGACCCAGTACTTC
-	TRBV9	-	TRBJ1-1	CASILWGAAGDTEAFF	TGTGCCAGCATTCTTTGGGGGGCCGCGGGGGACACTGAAGCTTTCTTT
-	TRBV12-3/TRBV12-4	few	TRBJ1-1	CASSLRFSREYSEAFF	TGTGCCAGCAGTTTGCGTTTTAGCAGGGAATACTCTGAAGCTTTCTTT
-	TRBV5-1	few	TRBJ2-7	CASSLEAGLNSYEQYF	TGCGCCAGCAGCTTGGAGGCAGGCCTTAACTCCTACGAGCAGTACTTC
-	TRBV7-7	few	TRBJ2-7	CASTPSPGPKSSYEQYF	TGTGCTAGCACCCCATCTCCGGGCCCCAAAAGCTCCTACGAGCAGTACTTC
TRBD1	TRBV9	once	TRBJ2-5	CASSALLDRELPETQYF	TGTGCCAGCAGCGCTTTGCTGGACAGGGAGTTGCCAGAGACCCAGTACTTC
-	TRBV6-6	many	TRBJ1-2	CASVTAGYGYTF	TGTGCCAGCGTGACAGCAGGCTATGGCTACACCTTC
-	TRBV20-1	-	TRBJ1-1	CSASGAEVLNTEAFF	TGCAGTGCTAGTGGGGCAGAAGTCTTGAACACTGAAGCTTTCTTT
-	TRBV2	many	TRBJ2-5	CASWDLWETQYF	TGTGCCAGCTGGGACCTGTGGGAGACCCAGTACTTC
-	TRBV29-1	many	TRBJ2-5	CSLDTGSQETQYF	TGCAGCCTTGATACAGGGTCCCAAGAGACCCAGTACTTC
TRBD2	TRBV12-5	-	TRBJ2-5	CASGRDYEETQYF	TGTGCTAGTGGTCGGGACTATGAAGAGACCCAGTACTTC
-	TRBV12-3/TRBV12-4	-	TRBJ1-3	CASSLAGTPGNTIYF	TGTGCCAGCAGTTTAGCAGGAACCCCCGGAAACACCATATATTTT
-	TRBV7-9	-	TRBJ1-5	CASSFWETQHF	TGTGCCAGCAGCTTCTGGGAGACCCAGCATTTT
-	TRBV29-1	many	TRBJ2-2	CSVVIVDTGELFF	TGCAGCGTTGTGATAGTTGACACCGGGGAGCTGTTTTTT
-	TRBV6-1	-	TRBJ2-7	CASSDRGRSYEQYF	TGTGCCAGCAGTGATAGGGGGAGATCCTACGAGCAGTACTTC
-	TRBV12-3/TRBV12-4	many	TRBJ1-1	CASSPLAALNTEAFF	TGTGCCAGCAGTCCTCTCGCGGCGCTGAACACTGAAGCTTTCTTT
TRBD1	TRBV19	-	TRBJ1-1	CASSIWTGANTEAFF	TGTGCCAGTAGTATCTGGACAGGGGCCAACACTGAAGCTTTCTTT
-	TRBV3-1	-	TRBJ1-4	CASSQDYRGRTEKLFF	TGTGCCAGCAGCCAAGATTACCGGGGGCGAACTGAAAAACTGTTTTTT
-	TRBV9	many	TRBJ2-7	CASSVEASPYEQYF	TGTGCCAGCAGCGTAGAAGCTAGTCCCTACGAGCAGTACTTC
TRBD1	TRBV5-6	-	TRBJ1-1	CASSMNRGRGNTEAFF	TGTGCCAGCAGCATGAACAGGGGGCGCGGGAACACTGAAGCTTTCTTT
-	TRBV29-1	-	TRBJ1-2	CSVEESGNYGYTF	TGCAGCGTTGAAGAGTCGGGGAACTATGGCTACACCTTC
-	TRBV12-3/TRBV12-4	few	TRBJ2-2	CASSLGWGNTGELFF	TGTGCCAGCAGTTTAGGATGGGGGAACACCGGGGAGCTGTTTTTT
TRBD1	TRBV19	-	TRBJ2-5	CVSSARRDRGSVGETQYF	TGTGTCAGTAGTGCCCGCCGGGACAGGGGGTCGGTTGGAGAGACCCAGTACTTC
-	TRBV5-4	-	TRBJ2-7	CASSQVNHEQYF	TGTGCCAGCAGCCAAGTAAACCACGAGCAGTACTTC
TRBD2	TRBV29-1	-	TRBJ2-7	CSLTSGKAYEQYF	TGCAGCCTGACTAGCGGGAAGGCCTACGAGCAGTACTTC
-	TRBV5-1	-	TRBJ1-1	CASSLVGDVSF	TGTGCCAGCAGCTTGGTGGGGGATGTGTCTTTT
-	TRBV9	-	TRBJ2-7	CASSPGAGYYEQYF	TGTGCCAGCAGCCCAGGGGCGGGGTACTACGAGCAGTACTTC
-	TRBV10-3	many	TRBJ1-4	CATGVATNEKLFF	TGTGCCACGGGGGTTGCAACTAATGAAAAACTGTTTTTT
-	TRBV19	many	TRBJ1-3	CASSLRNPGNTIYF	TGTGCCAGTAGCCTTCGAAATCCTGGAAACACCATATATTTT
-	TRBV29-1	-	TRBJ1-1	CSLRGPPRDTEAFF	TGCAGTTTACGGGGGCCGCCTAGGGACACTGAAGCTTTCTTT
-	TRBV20-1	once	TRBJ2-6	CSATPRDLGSGANVLTF	TGCAGTGCTACTCCCAGGGATTTGGGTTCTGGGGCCAACGTCCTGACTTTC
-	TRBV7-2	many	TRBJ1-5	CASSFQKGPNQPQHF	TGTGCCAGCAGCTTTCAAAAGGGGCCCAATCAGCCCCAGCATTTT
TRBD1	TRBV10-3	many	TRBJ1-1	CAISPSTGTEAFF	TGTGCCATCAGCCCCTCGACAGGGACTGAAGCTTTCTTT